The next 7 T cell receptor beta chains were all read from a single sample in a study of radiotherapy plus CTLA-4 blockade in lung cancer. Sequencing was performed with immunoSEQ multiplex PCR; in TCRdb, only in-frame clones are kept and a portion is missing. The sample shows roughly 30,000 clones, about 76% of them seen only once. Sequenced here: peripheral blood, sampled from a patient treated with radiotherapy plus ipilimumab. The receptors here all came from a human donor with non-small cell lung cancer that progressed on radiotherapy plus ipilimumab.

The sample holds one count of this clone. V usage is TRBV5-8 and J usage is TRBJ2-3; TRBD1 might be the D (5 bases). The germline gives CDR1 SGHTS, CDR2 YDEGEE. The CDR3 loop spans 15 amino acids. Between the trimmed V and J ends, which lost 1 base and 0 bases, there was a span of 9 bases. The chain's CDR3 is CASSLLQDSTDTQYF. The CDR3 region has the DNA TGTGCCAGCAGCTTGCTACAGGACAGCACAGATACGCAGTATTTT.

J is TRBJ1-5 and V is TRBV2, with TRBD1 matching over 7 bases. Trimming cost V 6 bases and J 5 bases; bases outside gene matches: 7. From germline, CDR1 is SNHLY and CDR2 FYNNEI. The CDR3 extends over 14 amino acids. The chain's CDR3 is CASRRGQVDQPQHF. The CDR3 DNA is TGTGCCAGCAGGAGGGGGCAGGTCGATCAGCCCCAGCATTTT.

The table lists this clone with a count of one. This chain uses TRBV7-9 with TRBJ1-1; D uncertain. The CDR3 spans 14 residues. CDR1 and CDR2 (germline): SEHNR, FQNEAQ (reference sequence). The V end lost 4 bases, the J end lost 0 bases, and 9 bases lay between the germline ends. CDR3: CASSSLGLNTEAFF. DNA for the CDR3: TGTGCCAGCAGCTCTCTTGGACTGAACACTGAAGCTTTCTTT.

J is TRBJ1-6 and V is TRBV28; D perhaps matches TRBD1 (6 bases). CDR1 is MDHEN and CDR2 is SYDVKM in the germline V gene. The V end was cut by 5 bases, the J end by 7 bases, with 15 bases between. The CDR3 is 15 amino acids. Here the CDR3 DNA reads TGTGCCAGCAGTCCCCCCGGGGGCAGAAATTCACCCCTCCACTTT. Its protein is CASSPPGGRNSPLHF.

This clone was observed once. The V and J genes are TRBV16 and TRBJ2-1, with 7 bases that match TRBD2. Trimming at V came to 0 bases and at J to 7 bases, leaving 3 bases not matched to a gene. The CDR3 has 14 residues. The germline V gene has CDR1 KGHSY and CDR2 FQNENV. The CDR3 DNA follows: TGTGCCAGCAGCCAATCACGGGGAGGGAATGAGCAGTTCTTC. As protein: CASSQSRGGNEQFF.

As DNA, the CDR3 is TGTGCCTGGAGTGTACTCGGGGTTACCCTCCACTTT. It translates to CAWSVLGVTLHF. The chain links TRBV30 to TRBJ1-6; D remains unclear. V shed 0 bases and J shed 14 bases, with 11 bases lying between them. The CDR3 has 12 amino acids. CDR1 is GTSNPN and CDR2 is SVGIG in the germline V gene (reference sequence).

V gene TRBV13 combines with J gene TRBJ2-7; D possibly corresponds to TRBD2 (6 bases). In germline, CDR1 is PRHDT, CDR2 FYEKMQ (reference sequence). This CDR3 comprises 16 residues. The ends were cut back, 0 bases at V and 4 bases at J, with 16 bases in the middle. CDR3 coding DNA: TGTGCCAGCAGCTTAGGCCGGGCTAGCGCCCTTTACGAGCAGTACTTC. Translating it yields CASSLGRASALYEQYF.